This section outlines one TCR beta chain sequence together with its context. Its matching antigen is unknown. The record originates from a study of OX40 agonist ivuxolimab in advanced cancers. In the study overall: The patients got ivuxolimab, which is an agonistic anti-OX40 (CD134) antibody. Ivuxolimab was delivered to patients intravenously every 2 weeks at doses spanning 0.01 to 10 mg/kg. General observations from the study: Averaged across samples, CD8+ T cells carried more expanded clones than CD4+ did. Both CD4+ and CD8+ T cell populations in blood had undergone clonal expansion by week 6 at 0.1 to 3.0 mg/kg.

Profiled with immunoSEQ multiplex PCR; TCRdb holds only in-frame clones, not every one. The sample shows tens of thousands of clones, roughly 80% of them seen only once. V trimming: 2 bases; J trimming: 1 base; junction bases outside the gene matches: 3. The CDR3 contains 15 residues. Germline V gene sequence: CDR1 SGHRS, CDR2 YFSETQ. The starting material was CD4+ or CD8+ T cells sorted from blood, obtained in a trial of the OX40 agonist ivuxolimab. J is TRBJ2-5 and V is TRBV5-1; 9 bases line up with TRBD2. The sequence was obtained from an adult with an advanced solid tumor such as melanoma, head and neck, liver or kidney cancer. The CDR3 spells CASSLGRGGQETQYF. The CDR3 nucleotides read TGCGCCAGCAGCTTAGGGCGGGGGGGCCAAGAGACCCAGTACTTC.